This T cell receptor (beta chain) was sequenced in a study of blood T cell repertoires in COVID-19. Sequencing was performed with immunoSEQ multiplex PCR; in TCRdb, only in-frame clones are kept and a portion is missing. Of approximately 270,000 clones in the sample, 70% to 90% were seen once. CDR1 is PRHDT and CDR2 is FYEKMQ in the germline V gene (reference sequence). The CDR3 length is 17 residues. V shed 0 bases and J 6 bases; nucleotides not matched to a gene: 10. Sequencing input: peripheral blood. The clonotype originates from a man older than 75 with acute or convalescent COVID-19. The chain carries TRBV13 and TRBJ1-5, with 8 nucleotides matching TRBD1. CDR3 nucleotide sequence: TGTGCCAGCAGCTTAGGAACAGGGGGAAAAGCCGGTCAGCCCCAGCATTTT. Protein sequence: CASSLGTGGKAGQPQHF.